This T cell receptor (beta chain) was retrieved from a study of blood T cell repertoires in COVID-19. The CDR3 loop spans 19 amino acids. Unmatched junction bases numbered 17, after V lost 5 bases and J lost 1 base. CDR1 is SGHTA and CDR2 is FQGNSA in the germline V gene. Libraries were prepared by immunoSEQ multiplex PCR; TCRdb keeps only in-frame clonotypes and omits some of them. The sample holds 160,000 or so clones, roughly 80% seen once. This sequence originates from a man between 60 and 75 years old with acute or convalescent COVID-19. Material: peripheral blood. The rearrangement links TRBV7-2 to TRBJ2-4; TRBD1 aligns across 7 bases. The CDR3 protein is CASSPTPGQPYGAKNIQYF. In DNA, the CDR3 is TGTGCCAGCAGCCCAACCCCGGGACAGCCATATGGGGCCAAAAACATTCAGTACTTC.